Shown below are 7 T cell receptor beta chains from a single sample sequenced in a study of blood T cell repertoires in COVID-19. Sequenced by immunoSEQ multiplex PCR; TCRdb stores in-frame clones only, minus some. Of about 300,000 clones in the sample, roughly nine tenths were seen once. Sequences were obtained from peripheral blood. These receptors came from a woman aged 25 to 45 with COVID-19, enrolled during active disease.

This sequence joins TRBV7-2 and TRBJ1-1; 8 positions agree with TRBD1. CDR1 and CDR2 from the germline V gene are SGHTA and FQGNSA. This CDR3 is 14 amino acids long. V lost 5 bases to trimming and J lost 1 base; unmatched junction nucleotides: 3. This chain's CDR3 is CASSRTGSNTEAFF. For the CDR3, the DNA is TGTGCCAGCAGCAGGACAGGGTCGAACACTGAAGCTTTCTTT.

V is TRBV29-1 and J is TRBJ1-3, with 7 bases aligning to TRBD1. Looked up from germline, CDR1 is SQVTM and CDR2 is ANQGSEA. Losses at the gene ends were 4 bases for V and 0 bases for J; bases not matched to a gene: 6. CDR3 length equals 15 residues. Here the CDR3 reads CSVGGGQDSGNTIYF. The CDR3 DNA reads as TGCAGCGTTGGAGGAGGACAGGACTCTGGAAACACCATATATTTT. The variable domain in full, with the rest retrieved from reference TRBV29-1 and TRBJ1-3, is SAVISQKPSRDICQRGTSLTIQCQVDSQVTMMFWYRQQPGQSLTLIATANQGSEATYESGFVIDKFPISRPNLTFSTLTVSNMSPEDSSIYLCSVGGGQDSGNTIYFGEGSWLTVV.

V gene TRBV11-3 combines with J gene TRBJ1-1; D gene unclear. This CDR3 comprises 14 residues. Germline values: CDR1 SGHNT, CDR2 YENEEA. V lost 0 bases to trimming and J lost 4 bases, with 9 bases between them. The DNA of the CDR3 is TGTGCCAGCAGCTTAGACGGGGATAGCACTGAAGCTTTCTTT. It yields the protein CASSLDGDSTEAFF.

The chain is built from TRBV18 and TRBJ2-5; possible D gene TRBD1, 5 bases. The CDR3 runs to 15 residues. V dropped 3 bases and J dropped 2 bases, with 13 bases sitting between them. In germline, CDR1 is KGHSH, CDR2 LQKENI. For the CDR3, the DNA is TGTGCCAGCTCACCCTTGAAAGGGGCGCAAGAGACCCAGTACTTC. This sequence encodes CASSPLKGAQETQYF.

The CDR3 DNA is TGTGCCAGCAGCAGCCGGGTGGCGGGAGGGCCCAGCTCCTACAATGAGCAGTTCTTC. Protein: CASSSRVAGGPSSYNEQFF. V and J are TRBV11-3 and TRBJ2-1; 9 bases map to TRBD2. CDR1 is SGHNT, CDR2 YENEEA, per germline. With V trimmed by 5 bases and J by 0 bases, 14 bases remained unmatched. The CDR3 has 19 residues.

This clone has just one count. The J gene is TRBJ1-2, the V gene TRBV5-8, with D hard to call. Trimming pared 4 bases from V and 1 base from J, leaving 17 bases between. The CDR3 has 16 residues. The germline V gene has CDR1 SGHTS and CDR2 YDEGEE. CDR3 in DNA: TGTGCCAGCAGCCCAAGAAGGGCAGGACTTAACTATGGCTACACCTTC. This encodes CASSPRRAGLNYGYTF.

CDR3 DNA: TGTGCCAGTAGTCCGTCGGCGGGTAGCTCCTACGAGCAGTACTTC. This encodes CASSPSAGSSYEQYF. This chain uses TRBV19 with TRBJ2-7, with TRBD2 as a possible D gene (5 bases). Trimming cost V 5 bases and J 0 bases, with 14 bases left between them. Germline CDR1 LNHDA, CDR2 SQIVND (reference sequence). The CDR3 sequence is 15 residues long. Filled out from reference TRBV19 and TRBJ2-7, the complete variable domain reads DGGITQSPKYLFRKEGQNVTLSCEQNLNHDAMYWYRQDPGQGLRLIYYSQIVNDFQKGDIAEGYSVSREKKESFPLTVTSAQKNPTAFYLCASSPSAGSSYEQYFGPGTRLTVT.